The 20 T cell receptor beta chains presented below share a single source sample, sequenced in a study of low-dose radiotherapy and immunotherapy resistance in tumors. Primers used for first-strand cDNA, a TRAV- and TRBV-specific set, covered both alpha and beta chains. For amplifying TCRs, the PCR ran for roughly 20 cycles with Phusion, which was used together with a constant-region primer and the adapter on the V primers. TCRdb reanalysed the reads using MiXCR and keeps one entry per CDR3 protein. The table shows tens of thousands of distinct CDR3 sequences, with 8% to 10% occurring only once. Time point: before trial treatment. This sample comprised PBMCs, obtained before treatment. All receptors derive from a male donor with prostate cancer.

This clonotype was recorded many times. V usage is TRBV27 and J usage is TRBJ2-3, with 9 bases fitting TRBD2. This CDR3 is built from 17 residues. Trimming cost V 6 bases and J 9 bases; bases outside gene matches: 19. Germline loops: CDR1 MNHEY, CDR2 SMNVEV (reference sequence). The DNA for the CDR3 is TGTGCCAGCAGCCCGCCCCAGCGGGAGGCCCCTCGGGGCACGCAGTATTTT. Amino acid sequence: CASSPPQREAPRGTQYF.

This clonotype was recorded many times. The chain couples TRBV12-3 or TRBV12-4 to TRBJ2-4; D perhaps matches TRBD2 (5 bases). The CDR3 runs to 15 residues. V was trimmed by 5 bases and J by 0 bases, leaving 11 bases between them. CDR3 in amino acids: CASSPIEGAKNIQYF. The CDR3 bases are TGTGCCAGCAGTCCAATCGAGGGAGCCAAAAACATTCAGTACTTC.

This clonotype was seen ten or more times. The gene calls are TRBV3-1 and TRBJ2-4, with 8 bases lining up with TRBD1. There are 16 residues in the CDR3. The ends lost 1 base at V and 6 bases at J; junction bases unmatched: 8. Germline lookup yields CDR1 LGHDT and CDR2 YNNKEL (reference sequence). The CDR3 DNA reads TGTGCCAGCAGCCAAGGGGGCCGGACAGGGAGAAACATTCAGTACTTC. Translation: CASSQGGRTGRNIQYF. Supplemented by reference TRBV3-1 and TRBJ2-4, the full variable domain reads DTAVSQTPKYLVTQMGNDKSIKCEQNLGHDTMYWYKQDSKKFLKIMFSYNNKELIINETVPNRFSPKSPDKAHLNLHINSLELGDSAVYFCASSQGGRTGRNIQYFGAGTRLSVL.

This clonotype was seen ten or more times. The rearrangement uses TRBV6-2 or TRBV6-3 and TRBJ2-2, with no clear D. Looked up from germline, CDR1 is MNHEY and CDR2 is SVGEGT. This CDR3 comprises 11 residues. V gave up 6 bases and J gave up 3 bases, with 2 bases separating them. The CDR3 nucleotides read TGTGCCAGCAGATACACCGGGGAGCTGTTTTTT. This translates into CASRYTGELFF.

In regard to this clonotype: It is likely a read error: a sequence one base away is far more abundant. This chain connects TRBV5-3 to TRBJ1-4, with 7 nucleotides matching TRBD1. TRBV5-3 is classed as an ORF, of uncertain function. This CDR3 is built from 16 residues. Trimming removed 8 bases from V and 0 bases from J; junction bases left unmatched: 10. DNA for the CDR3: TGTGCCAGCAACTGGGACAGCTATGCAACTAATGAAAAACTGTTTTTT. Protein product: CASNWDSYATNEKLFF.

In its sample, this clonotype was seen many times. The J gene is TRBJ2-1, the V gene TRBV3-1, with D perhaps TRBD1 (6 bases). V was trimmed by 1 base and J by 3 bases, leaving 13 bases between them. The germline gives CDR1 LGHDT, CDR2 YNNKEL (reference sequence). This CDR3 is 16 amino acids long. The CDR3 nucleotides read TGTGCCAGCAGCCAAGTCCGACAGGTCCTCTACAATGAGCAGTTCTTC. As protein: CASSQVRQVLYNEQFF.

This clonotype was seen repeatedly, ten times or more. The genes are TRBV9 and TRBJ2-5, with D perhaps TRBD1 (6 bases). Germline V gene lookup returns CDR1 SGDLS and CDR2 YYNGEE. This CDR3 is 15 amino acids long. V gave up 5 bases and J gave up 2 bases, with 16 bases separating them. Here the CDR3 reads CASSLTVTGQETQYF. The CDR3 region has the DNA TGTGCCAGCAGTCTAACCGTGACAGGTCAAGAGACCCAGTACTTC.

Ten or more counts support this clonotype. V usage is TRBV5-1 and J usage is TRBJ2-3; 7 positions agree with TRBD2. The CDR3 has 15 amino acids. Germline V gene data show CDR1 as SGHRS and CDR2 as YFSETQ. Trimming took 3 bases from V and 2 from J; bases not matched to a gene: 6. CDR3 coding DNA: TGCGCCAGCAGCTCCCTCGGGGGGAACACAGATACGCAGTATTTT. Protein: CASSSLGGNTDTQYF.

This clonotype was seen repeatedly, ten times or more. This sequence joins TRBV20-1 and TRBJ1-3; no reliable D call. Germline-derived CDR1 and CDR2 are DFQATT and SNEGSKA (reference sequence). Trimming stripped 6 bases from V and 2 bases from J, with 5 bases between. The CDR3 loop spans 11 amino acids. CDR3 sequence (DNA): TGCAGTGCAGGGACTGGAAACACCATATATTTT. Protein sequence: CSAGTGNTIYF.

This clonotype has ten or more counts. The CDR3 spells CSVARGRSTDTQYF. CDR3 in DNA: TGCAGCGTTGCTCGCGGGAGGAGCACAGATACGCAGTATTTT. The V gene is TRBV29-1, the J gene TRBJ2-3, with 8 positions matching TRBD2. Germline-derived CDR1 and CDR2 are SQVTM and ANQGSEA. The CDR3 extends over 14 amino acids. With 4 bases clipped from V and 0 bases from J, the junction kept 3 bases outside the gene matches.

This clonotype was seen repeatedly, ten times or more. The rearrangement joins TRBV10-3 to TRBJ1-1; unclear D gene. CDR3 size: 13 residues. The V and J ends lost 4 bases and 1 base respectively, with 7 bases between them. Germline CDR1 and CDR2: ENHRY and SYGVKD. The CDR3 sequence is CAISGDGNTEAFF. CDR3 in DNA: TGTGCCATCAGTGGTGACGGGAACACTGAAGCTTTCTTT.

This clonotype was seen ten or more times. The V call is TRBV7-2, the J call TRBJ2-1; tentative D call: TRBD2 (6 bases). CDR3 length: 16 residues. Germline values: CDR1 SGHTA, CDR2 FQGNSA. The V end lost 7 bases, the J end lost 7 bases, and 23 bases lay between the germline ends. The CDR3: CASTREAGRVWNEQFF. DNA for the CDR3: TGTGCCAGCACCCGCGAAGCCGGGAGAGTGTGGAATGAGCAGTTCTTC.

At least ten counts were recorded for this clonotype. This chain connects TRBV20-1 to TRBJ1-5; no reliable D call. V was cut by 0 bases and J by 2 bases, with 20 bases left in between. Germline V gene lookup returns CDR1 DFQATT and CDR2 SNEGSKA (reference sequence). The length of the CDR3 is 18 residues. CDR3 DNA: TGCAGTGCTAGAGATGTGTCGGGCGGGGTCTGGGGCAATCAGCCCCAGCATTTT. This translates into CSARDVSGGVWGNQPQHF.

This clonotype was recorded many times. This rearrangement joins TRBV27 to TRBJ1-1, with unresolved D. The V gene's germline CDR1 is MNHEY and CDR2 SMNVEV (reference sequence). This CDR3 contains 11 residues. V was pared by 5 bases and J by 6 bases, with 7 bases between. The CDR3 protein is CASSGFAEAFF. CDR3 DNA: TGTGCCAGCAGTGGGTTCGCTGAAGCTTTCTTT.

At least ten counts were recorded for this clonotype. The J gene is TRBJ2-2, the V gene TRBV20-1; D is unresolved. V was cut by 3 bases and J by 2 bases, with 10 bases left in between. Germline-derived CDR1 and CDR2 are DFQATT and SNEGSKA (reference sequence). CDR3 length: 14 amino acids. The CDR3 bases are TGCAGTGCTAGGGTCAGCGTAAACACCGGGGAGCTGTTTTTT. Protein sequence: CSARVSVNTGELFF.

As DNA, the CDR3 is TGTGCCAGCAGCCAAGGTAGCGGGAGGGCCCTCGAGCAGTACTTC. Its translation: CASSQGSGRALEQYF. The chain links TRBV3-1 to TRBJ2-7; the match to TRBD2 covers 11 bases. Losses at the gene ends were 1 base for V and 6 bases for J; bases not matched to a gene: 5. This CDR3 is built from 15 residues. CDR1 and CDR2 (germline): LGHDT, YNNKEL (reference sequence).

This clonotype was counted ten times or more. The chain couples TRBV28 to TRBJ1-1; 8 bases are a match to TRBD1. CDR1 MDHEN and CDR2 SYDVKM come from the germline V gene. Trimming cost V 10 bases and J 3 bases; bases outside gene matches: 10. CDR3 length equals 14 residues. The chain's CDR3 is CATKRTGSYTEAFF. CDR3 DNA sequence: TGTGCCACCAAAAGGACAGGGTCGTACACTGAAGCTTTCTTT.

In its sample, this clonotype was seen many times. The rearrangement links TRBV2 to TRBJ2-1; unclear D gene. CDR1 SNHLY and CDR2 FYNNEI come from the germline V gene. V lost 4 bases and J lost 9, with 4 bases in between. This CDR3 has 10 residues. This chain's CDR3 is CASSASEQFF. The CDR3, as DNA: TGTGCCAGCAGTGCCAGTGAGCAGTTCTTC.

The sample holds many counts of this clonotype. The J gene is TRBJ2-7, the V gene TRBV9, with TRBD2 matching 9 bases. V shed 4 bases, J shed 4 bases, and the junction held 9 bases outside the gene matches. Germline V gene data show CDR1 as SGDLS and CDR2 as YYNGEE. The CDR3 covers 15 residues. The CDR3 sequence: CASSSIAGAGYEQYF. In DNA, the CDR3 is TGTGCCAGCAGCTCTATAGCGGGAGCGGGTTACGAGCAGTACTTC.

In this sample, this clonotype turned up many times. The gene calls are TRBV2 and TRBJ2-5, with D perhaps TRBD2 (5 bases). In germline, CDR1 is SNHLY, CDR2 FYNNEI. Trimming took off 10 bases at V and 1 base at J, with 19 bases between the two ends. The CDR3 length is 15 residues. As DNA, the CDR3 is TGTGCCATTCAACCAGAAGAGGGCTTCCAAGAGACCCAGTACTTC. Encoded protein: CAIQPEEGFQETQYF.